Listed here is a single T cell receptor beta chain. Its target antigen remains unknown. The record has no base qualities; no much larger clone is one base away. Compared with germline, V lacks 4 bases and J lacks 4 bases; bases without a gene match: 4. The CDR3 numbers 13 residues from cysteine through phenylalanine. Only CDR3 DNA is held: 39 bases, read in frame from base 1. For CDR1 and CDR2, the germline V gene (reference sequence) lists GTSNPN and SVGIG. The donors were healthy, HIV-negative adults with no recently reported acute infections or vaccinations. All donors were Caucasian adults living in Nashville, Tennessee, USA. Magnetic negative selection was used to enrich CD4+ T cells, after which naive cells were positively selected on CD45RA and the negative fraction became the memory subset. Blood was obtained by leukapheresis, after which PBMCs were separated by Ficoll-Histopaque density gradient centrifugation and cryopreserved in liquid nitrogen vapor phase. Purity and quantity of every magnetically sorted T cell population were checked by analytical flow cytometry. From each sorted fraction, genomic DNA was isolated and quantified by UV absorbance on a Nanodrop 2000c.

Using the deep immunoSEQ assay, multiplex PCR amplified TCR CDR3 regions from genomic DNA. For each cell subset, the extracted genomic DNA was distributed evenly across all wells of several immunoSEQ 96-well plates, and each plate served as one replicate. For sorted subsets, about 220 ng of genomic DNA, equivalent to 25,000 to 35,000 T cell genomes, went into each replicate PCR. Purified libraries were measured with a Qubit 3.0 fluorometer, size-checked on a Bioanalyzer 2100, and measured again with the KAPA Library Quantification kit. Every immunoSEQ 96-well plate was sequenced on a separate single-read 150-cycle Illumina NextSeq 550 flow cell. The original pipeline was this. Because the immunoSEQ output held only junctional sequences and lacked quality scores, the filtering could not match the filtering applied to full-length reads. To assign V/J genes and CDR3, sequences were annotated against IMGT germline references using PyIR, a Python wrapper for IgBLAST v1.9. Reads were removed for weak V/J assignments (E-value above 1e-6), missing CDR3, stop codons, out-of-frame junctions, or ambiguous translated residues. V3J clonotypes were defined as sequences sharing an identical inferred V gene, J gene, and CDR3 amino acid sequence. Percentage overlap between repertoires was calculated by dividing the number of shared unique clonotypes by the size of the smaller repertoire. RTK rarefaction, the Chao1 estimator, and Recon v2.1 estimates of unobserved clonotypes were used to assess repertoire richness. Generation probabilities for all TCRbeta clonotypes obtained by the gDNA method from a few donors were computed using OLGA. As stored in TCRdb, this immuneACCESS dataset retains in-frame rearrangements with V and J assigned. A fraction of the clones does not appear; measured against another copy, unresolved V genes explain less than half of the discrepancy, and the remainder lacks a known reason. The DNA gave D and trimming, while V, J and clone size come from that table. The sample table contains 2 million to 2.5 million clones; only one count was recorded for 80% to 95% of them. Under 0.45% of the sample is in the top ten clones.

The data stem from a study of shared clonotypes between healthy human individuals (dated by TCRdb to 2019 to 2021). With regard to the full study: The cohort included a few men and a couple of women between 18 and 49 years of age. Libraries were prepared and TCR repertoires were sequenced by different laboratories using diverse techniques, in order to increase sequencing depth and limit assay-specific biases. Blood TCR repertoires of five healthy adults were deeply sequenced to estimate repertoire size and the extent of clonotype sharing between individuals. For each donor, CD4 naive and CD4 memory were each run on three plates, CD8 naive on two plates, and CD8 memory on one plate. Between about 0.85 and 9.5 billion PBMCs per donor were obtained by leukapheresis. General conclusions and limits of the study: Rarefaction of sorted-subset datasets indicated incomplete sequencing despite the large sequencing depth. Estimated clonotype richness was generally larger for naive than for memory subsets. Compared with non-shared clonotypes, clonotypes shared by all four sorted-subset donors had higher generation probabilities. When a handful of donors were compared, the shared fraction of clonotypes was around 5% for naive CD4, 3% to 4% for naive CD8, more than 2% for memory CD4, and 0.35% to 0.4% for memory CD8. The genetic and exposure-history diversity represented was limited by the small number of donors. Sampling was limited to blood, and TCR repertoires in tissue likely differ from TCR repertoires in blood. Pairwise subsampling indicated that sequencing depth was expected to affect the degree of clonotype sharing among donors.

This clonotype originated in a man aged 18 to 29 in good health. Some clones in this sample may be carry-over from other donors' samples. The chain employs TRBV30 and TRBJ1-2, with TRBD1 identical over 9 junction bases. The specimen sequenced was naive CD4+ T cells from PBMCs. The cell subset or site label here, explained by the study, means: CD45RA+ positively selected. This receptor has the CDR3 CAWTRQGGYGYTF. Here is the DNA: TGTGCCTGGACCAGACAGGGGGGCTATGGCTACACCTTC. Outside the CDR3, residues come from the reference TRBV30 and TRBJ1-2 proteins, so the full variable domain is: SQTIHQWPATLVQPVGSPLSLECTVEGTSNPNLYWYRQAAGRGLQLLFYSVGIGQISSEVPQNLSASRPQDRQFILSSKKLLLSDSGFYLCAWTRQGGYGYTFGSGTRLTVV.